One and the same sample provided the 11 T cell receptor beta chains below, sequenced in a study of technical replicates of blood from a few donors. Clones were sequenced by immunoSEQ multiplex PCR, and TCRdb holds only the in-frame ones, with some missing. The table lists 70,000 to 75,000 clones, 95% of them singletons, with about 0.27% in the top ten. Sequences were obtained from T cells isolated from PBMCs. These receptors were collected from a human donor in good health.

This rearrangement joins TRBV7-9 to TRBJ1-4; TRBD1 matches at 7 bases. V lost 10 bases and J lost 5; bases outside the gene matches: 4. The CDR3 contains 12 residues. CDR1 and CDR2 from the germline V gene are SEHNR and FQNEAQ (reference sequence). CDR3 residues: CATTGANEKLFF. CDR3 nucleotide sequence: TGTGCCACAACAGGGGCAAATGAAAAACTGTTTTTT.

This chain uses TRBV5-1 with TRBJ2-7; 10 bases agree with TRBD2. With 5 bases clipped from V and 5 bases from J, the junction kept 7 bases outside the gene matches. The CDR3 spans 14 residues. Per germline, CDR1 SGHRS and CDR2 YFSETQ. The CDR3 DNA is TGCGCCAGCAGGGAGCGGGAGGGCCGAGACGAGCAGTACTTC. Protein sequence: CASREREGRDEQYF.

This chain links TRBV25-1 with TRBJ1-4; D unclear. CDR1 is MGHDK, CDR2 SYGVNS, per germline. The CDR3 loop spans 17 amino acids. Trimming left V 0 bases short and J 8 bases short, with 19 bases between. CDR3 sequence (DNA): TGTGCCAGCAGTGAATATCTCGGTGGGCCGGCACGGGAAAAACTGTTTTTT. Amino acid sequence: CASSEYLGGPAREKLFF.

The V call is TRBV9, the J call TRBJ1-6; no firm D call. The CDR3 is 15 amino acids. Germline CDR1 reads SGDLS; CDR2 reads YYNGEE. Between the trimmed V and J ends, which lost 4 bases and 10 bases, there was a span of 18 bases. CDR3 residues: CASSPGEGLGSPLHF. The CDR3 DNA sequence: TGTGCCAGCAGCCCAGGAGAGGGATTAGGGTCACCCCTCCACTTT.

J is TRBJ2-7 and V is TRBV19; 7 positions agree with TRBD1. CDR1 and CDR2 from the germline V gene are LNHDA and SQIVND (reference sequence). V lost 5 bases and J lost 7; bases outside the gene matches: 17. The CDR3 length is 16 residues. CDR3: CASSSPPGDSLWEQYF. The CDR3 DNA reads TGTGCCAGTAGTTCCCCCCCTGGGGACAGTCTTTGGGAGCAGTACTTC.

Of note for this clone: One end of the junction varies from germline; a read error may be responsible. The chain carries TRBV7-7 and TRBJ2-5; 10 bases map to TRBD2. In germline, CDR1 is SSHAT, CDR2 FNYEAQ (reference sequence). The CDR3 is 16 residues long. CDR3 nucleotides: TGTGCTAGCAGCTTAGGAAGTAGCGGGGGGCGAGAGACCCAGTACTTC. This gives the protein CASSLGSSGGRETQYF.

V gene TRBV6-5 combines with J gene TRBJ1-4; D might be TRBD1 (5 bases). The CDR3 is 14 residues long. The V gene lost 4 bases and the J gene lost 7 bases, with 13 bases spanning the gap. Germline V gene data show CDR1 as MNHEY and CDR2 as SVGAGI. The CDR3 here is CASSLGVRGEKLFF. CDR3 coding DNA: TGTGCCAGCAGTTTAGGGGTGCGGGGTGAAAAACTGTTTTTT.

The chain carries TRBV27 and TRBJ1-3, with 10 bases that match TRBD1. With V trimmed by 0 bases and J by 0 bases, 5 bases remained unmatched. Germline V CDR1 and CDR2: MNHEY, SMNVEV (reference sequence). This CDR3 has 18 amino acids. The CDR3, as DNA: TGTGCCAGCAGTTTATCGGGGACAGGGGCTCTCTCTGGAAACACCATATATTTT. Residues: CASSLSGTGALSGNTIYF.

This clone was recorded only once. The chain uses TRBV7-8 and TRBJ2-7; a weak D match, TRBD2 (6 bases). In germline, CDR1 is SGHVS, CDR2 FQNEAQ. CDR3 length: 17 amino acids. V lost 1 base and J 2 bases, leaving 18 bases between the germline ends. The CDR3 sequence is CASSLGTPGLLPYEQYF. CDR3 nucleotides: TGTGCCAGCAGCTTAGGTACCCCGGGACTCCTGCCCTACGAGCAGTACTTC.

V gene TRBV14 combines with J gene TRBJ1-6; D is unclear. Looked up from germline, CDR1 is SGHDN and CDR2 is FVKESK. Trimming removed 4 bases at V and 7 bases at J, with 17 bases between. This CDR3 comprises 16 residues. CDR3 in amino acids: CASSRPGEGKNSPLHF. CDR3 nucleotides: TGTGCCAGCAGCCGCCCCGGGGAGGGTAAGAATTCACCCCTCCACTTT.

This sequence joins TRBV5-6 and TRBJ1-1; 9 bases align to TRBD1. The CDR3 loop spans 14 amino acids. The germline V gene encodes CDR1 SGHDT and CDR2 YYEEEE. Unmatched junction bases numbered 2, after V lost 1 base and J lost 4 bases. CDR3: CASSLLTGGTEAFF. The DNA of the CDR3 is TGTGCCAGCAGCTTGTTGACAGGGGGCACTGAAGCTTTCTTT.